This entry describes one T cell receptor beta chain. No antigen is known for it. The sample holds no much larger clone one base away, and base qualities are not on file. The sample comes from a study of tissue T cells after allogeneic stem cell transplantation (dated by TCRdb to the early 2020s). About the full investigation: All GVHD patients received grafts from donors, four unmodified and three CD34-selected to deplete T cells. When multiple samples of a tissue were available, H&E sections were reviewed by a pathologist, and samples with histologically apparent lymphocytes were prioritized for sequencing. The human arm was conducted as a prospective observational study, and neither blinding nor randomization was performed. Using research autopsies of patients with and without GVHD, plus mouse models of GVHD, the study profiled TCR beta repertoires across many tissues.

Overall results and qualifications from the work: Within patients, how anatomically similar tissues were was a major factor shaping TCR repertoire composition, regardless of disease or transplant status. The study did not determine which tissue TCRs were alloreactive or antigen-specific, and some clones might have been persisting host cells. The patient cohort was small and clinically heterogeneous, and sampling depth was acknowledged as a limitation. Not many T cell clones showed up in more than one patient, yet clustering based on motifs uncovered repertoire signatures that were shared across patients in a tissue-specific way. Blood and spleen T cells captured only a limited portion of the TCR repertoire detected in tissues, in both patients and mice.

Taken with the paper, the label for time point translates to: human tissue collected at research (rapid) autopsy. Several adult allo-HCT recipients with steroid-refractory GVHD were prospectively enrolled in a research-autopsy study over an approximately 3-year period. Every GVHD patient had gastrointestinal GVHD and was given several lines of GVHD-directed therapy, and roughly 5 of the GVHD patients also had skin involvement. After a median post-mortem interval of roughly 8.9 hours, autopsy tissues were collected, including GI sites from esophagus to rectum, liver, skin, and lymphoid organs such as spleen. Autopsy specimens were bisected, with one portion flash-frozen in liquid nitrogen and the rest formalin-fixed; GI outer muscle layers were removed. Genomic DNA was extracted from frozen tissues using the Mag-Bind Blood & Tissue DNA HDQ 96 Kit on a Chemagic 360 or the DNeasy Blood & Tissue Kit. Because of concern about red blood cell contamination, extracted DNA was further purified using the Genomic DNA Clean & Concentrator-25 kit.

The V and J ends are trimmed by 1 base and 2 bases, leaving 9 bases between them. The CDR3 runs 14 amino acids, cysteine and phenylalanine included. Only the CDR3 DNA stays, 42 bases, in frame from base 1. CDR1 and CDR2 are read off the germline V gene as SGHTA and FQGNSA. Library method: the immunoSEQ multiplex PCR assay. TCRbeta CDR3 sequencing was done by Adaptive Biotechnologies at survey depth, reporting CDR3 sequences, V/J genes, productive frequency and template counts. Amplification of TCR beta CDR3 regions started from genomic DNA instead of RNA. The source study handled its data this way. Jensen-Shannon divergence was used to quantify pairwise repertoire overlap between tissues, with a value of 1 indicating complete divergence and a value of 0 indicating identical repertoires. Tissues were clustered by single-linkage agglomerative hierarchical clustering of pairwise JSD values and displayed as dendrograms. All patient samples were analyzed with GLIPH2 using simulation_depth 1000, kmer_min_depth 3 and cdr3_length_cutoff 8, and only groups containing more than two unique CDR3s were kept. A standardized tissue-overlap score extrapolated Jaccard GLIPH-group overlap across patients to a standard repertoire size of 1000 clones. Linear mixed-effect models, with tissue as a fixed effect and individual as a random effect, were used to test how diversity related to clinical or experimental variables. Here the immuneACCESS table is served through TCRdb, limited to in-frame sequences with V and J called. Missing clones are a known gap in these copies; in checked studies unresolved V genes cover under half, and the rest lacks a known reason. The V and J calls and the clone size are those of that table, but D and trimming were determined from the DNA. The sample records about 2,000 clones, about 61% of which are singletons. The top ten clonotypes cover approximately 18% of the sample.

The receptor chain draws on TRBV7-2 and TRBJ2-7, with the D assignment possibly TRBD1 or TRBD2, given 6 matching bases for each. This TCR came from a male patient aged 60 or over with steroid-refractory graft-versus-host disease after an allogeneic stem cell transplant. After a transplant, some of the T cells may come from the graft donor. The specimen was transverse colon tissue, collected at autopsy. The DNA sequence is as follows: TGTGCCAGCAGCTTAGACGGGGGCCCCTACGAGCAGTACTTC. This encodes CASSLDGGPYEQYF.